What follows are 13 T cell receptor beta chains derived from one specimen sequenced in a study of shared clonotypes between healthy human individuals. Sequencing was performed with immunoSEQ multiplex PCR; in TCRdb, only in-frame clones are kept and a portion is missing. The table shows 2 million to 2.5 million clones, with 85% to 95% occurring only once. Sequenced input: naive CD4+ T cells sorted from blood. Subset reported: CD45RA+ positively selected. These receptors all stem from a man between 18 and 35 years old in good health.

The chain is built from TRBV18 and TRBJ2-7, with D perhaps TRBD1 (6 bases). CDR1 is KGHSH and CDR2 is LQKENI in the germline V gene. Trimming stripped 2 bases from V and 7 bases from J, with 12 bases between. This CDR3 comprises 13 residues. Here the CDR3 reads CASSPGDNLEQYF. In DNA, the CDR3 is TGTGCCAGCTCACCAGGGGACAACTTAGAGCAGTACTTC.

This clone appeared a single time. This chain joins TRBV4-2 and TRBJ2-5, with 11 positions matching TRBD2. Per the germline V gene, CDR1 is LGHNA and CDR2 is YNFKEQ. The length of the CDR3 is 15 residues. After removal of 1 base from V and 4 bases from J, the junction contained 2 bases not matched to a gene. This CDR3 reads CASSQGGLAGETQYF. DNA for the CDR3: TGTGCCAGCAGCCAAGGAGGACTAGCGGGAGAGACCCAGTACTTC.

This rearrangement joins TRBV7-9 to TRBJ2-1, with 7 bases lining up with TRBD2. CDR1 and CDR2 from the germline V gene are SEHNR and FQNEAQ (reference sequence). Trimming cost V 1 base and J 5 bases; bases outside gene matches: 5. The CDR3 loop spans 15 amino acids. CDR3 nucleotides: TGTGCCAGCAGCTTAGTTGCGGGGGTCAACAATGAGCAGTTCTTC. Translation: CASSLVAGVNNEQFF.

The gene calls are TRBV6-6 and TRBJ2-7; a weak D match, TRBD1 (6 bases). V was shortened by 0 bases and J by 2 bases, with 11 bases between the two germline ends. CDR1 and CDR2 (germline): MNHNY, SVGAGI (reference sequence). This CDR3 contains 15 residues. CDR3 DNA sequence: TGTGCCAGCAGTTACTCAGGTGGGGGCCCCTACGAGCAGTACTTC. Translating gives CASSYSGGGPYEQYF.

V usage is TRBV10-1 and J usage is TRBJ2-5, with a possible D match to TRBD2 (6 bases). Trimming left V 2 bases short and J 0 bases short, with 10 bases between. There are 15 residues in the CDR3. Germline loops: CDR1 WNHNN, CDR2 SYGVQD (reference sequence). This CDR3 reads CASSERRGNQETQYF. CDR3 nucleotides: TGCGCCAGCAGTGAGCGGCGGGGAAACCAAGAGACCCAGTACTTC.

This CDR3 is CASSLGLTQVYEQYF. CDR3 nucleotides: TGTGCCAGCAGCCTTGGACTAACGCAAGTCTACGAGCAGTACTTC. The chain joins TRBV7-2 to TRBJ2-7; D is perhaps TRBD2 (6 bases). There are 15 residues in the CDR3. V lost 5 bases to trimming and J lost 3 bases, with 17 bases between them. The germline V gene encodes CDR1 SGHTA and CDR2 FQGNSA.

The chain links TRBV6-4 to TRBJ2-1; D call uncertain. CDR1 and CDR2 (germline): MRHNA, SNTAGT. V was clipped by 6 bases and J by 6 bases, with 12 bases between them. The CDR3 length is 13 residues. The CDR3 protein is CASSPLPSNEQFF. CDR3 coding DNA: TGTGCCAGCAGCCCGCTGCCTAGCAATGAGCAGTTCTTC.

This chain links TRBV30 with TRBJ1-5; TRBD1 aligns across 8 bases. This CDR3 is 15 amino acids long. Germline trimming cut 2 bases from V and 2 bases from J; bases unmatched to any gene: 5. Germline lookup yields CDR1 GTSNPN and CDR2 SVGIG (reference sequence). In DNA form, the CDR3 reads TGTGCCTGGAGTCACAAGGGACAGGGCAATCAGCCCCAGCATTTT. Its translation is CAWSHKGQGNQPQHF. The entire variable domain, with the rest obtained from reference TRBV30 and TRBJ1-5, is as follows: SQTIHQWPATLVQPVGSPLSLECTVEGTSNPNLYWYRQAAGRGLQLLFYSVGIGQISSEVPQNLSASRPQDRQFILSSKKLLLSDSGFYLCAWSHKGQGNQPQHFGDGTRLSIL.

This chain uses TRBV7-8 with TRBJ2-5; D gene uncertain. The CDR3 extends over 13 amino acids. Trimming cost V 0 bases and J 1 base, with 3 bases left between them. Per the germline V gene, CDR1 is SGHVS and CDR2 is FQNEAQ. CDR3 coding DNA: TGTGCCAGCAGCTTAGCATTCCAAGAGACCCAGTACTTC. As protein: CASSLAFQETQYF.

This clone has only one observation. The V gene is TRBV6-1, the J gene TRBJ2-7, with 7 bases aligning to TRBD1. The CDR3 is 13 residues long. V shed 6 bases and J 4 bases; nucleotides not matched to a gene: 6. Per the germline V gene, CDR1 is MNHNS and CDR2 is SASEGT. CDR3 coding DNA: TGTGCCAGCAGGACAGGGATTTCGTACGAGCAGTACTTC. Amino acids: CASRTGISYEQYF.

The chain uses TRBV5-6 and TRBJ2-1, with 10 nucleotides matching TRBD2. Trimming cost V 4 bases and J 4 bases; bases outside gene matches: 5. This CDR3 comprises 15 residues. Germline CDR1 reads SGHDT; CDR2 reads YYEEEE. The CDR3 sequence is CASSRSGGTYNEQFF. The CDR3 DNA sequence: TGTGCCAGCAGCCGTAGCGGGGGGACTTACAATGAGCAGTTCTTC.

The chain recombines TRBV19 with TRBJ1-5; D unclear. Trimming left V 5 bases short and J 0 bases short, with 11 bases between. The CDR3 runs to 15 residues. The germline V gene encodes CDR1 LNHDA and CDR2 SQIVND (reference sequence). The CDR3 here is CASSPLGNSNQPQHF. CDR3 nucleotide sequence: TGTGCCAGTAGTCCCCTCGGAAATAGCAATCAGCCCCAGCATTTT.

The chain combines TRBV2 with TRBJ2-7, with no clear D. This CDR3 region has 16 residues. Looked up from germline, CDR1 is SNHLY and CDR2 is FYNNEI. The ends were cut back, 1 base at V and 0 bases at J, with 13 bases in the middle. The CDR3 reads CASSEGYLGSSYEQYF. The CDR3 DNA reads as TGTGCCAGCAGTGAAGGGTACCTCGGTAGCTCCTACGAGCAGTACTTC.